Listed below are T cell receptor beta chains from one sample, sequenced in a study of glioma-infiltrating T cells. A single record per CDR3 protein comes from TCRdb applying MiXCR to the multiplex PCR reads. Of roughly 200,000 distinct CDR3 sequences listed, more than 25% are singletons. The sequencing input was glioma tissue, nonneoplastic brain tissue, or PBMCs (not recorded which). The receptors derive from a human donor with low-grade glioma or glioblastoma, undergoing nonglioma brain surgery, or in good health (not recorded which). Each CDR3 is given with its conserved first and last residue. The order of the fields is V gene, CDR3 protein.

V: TRBV28
CDR3: CASSLHRGGRGNTEAFF

V: TRBV4-2
CDR3: CASSHQTSGATYEQYF

V: TRBV11-2
CDR3: CASSSLGGSQPQHF

V: TRBV24-1
CDR3: CGTSSTHGGAETQYF

V: TRBV20-1
CDR3: CSARGQGNYNEQFF

V: TRBV24-1
CDR3: CATSDPFSELLSYEQYF

V: TRBV7-2
CDR3: CASSPPPTDTQYF

V: TRBV20-1
CDR3: CSASGQMNTEAFF

V: TRBV5-1
CDR3: CASSLGLAWSTDTQYF

V: TRBV6-1
CDR3: CASSQGGEDTEAFF

V: TRBV7-9
CDR3: CASGRETQYF

V: TRBV5-6
CDR3: CASSSPSGRLYNEQFF

V: TRBV27
CDR3: CASSSVGPFTLHF

V: TRBV20-1
CDR3: CSATTIPSPYEQYF

V: TRBV7-2
CDR3: CASSLEYPLTEAFF

V: TRBV6-6
CDR3: CASRLASSRDYEQYF

V: TRBV27
CDR3: CASSLSIPGQGAGSYEQYF

V: TRBV12-3/TRBV12-4
CDR3: CASSQQSGRVANIQYF

V: TRBV5-1
CDR3: CASSQDTMSSYEQYF

V: TRBV20-1
CDR3: CSGAGTNYGYTF

V: TRBV5-4
CDR3: CAIGPSNTQYF

V: TRBV6-1
CDR3: CASRRTGGAYEQYF

V: TRBV10-3
CDR3: CAISGQGAREQFF

V: TRBV29-1
CDR3: CSAKGGNSGNTIYF

V: TRBV10-3
CDR3: CAISGSSGGTDTQYF

V: TRBV6-4
CDR3: CASSDSGTGGYGYTF

V: TRBV4-3
CDR3: CASSQEGRAVTQYF

V: TRBV11-2
CDR3: CASSLVHGTPGPHNEQFF

V: TRBV19
CDR3: CASSPRTSSEGSEQFF

V: TRBV28
CDR3: CATILSGSPYNEQFF

V: TRBV28
CDR3: CASSFYICSARKRELDTQYF

V: TRBV4-1
CDR3: CASSQDGTSLNEQFF

V: TRBV29-1
CDR3: CSVAVGSTSTDTQYF

V: TRBV4-2
CDR3: CASSQQGEMTEAFF

V: TRBV6-2/TRBV6-3
CDR3: CASSYNRYQPQHF

V: TRBV20-1
CDR3: CSASGWKKTQYF

V: TRBV19
CDR3: CASSFGRLGERNGYTF

V: TRBV5-1
CDR3: CASTGLSGVYEQFF

V: TRBV5-4
CDR3: CASSLVDTEYSNQPQHF

V: TRBV7-3
CDR3: CASSLNFGASDTQYF

V: TRBV2
CDR3: CASSGEGHLYQETQYF

V: TRBV3-1
CDR3: CASSLLFGQGVGYNEQFF

V: TRBV11-1
CDR3: CASSPRQSLYGYTF

V: TRBV28
CDR3: CASSPSPAKSYTGELFF

V: TRBV10-3
CDR3: CAISDSGGGQGRFEAFF

V: TRBV5-1
CDR3: CASSLAWTGADTQYF

V: TRBV20-1
CDR3: CSAREGAMGTEAFF

V: TRBV6-2/TRBV6-3
CDR3: CASSLDRVGDEQFF

V: TRBV7-2
CDR3: CASSPLVTGGGSSYNEQFF

V: TRBV20-1
CDR3: CSASLAGLFGQYF

V: TRBV7-8
CDR3: CASSIGLAATYEQYF

V: TRBV3-1
CDR3: CASRTGLAIGEQYF

V: TRBV12-3/TRBV12-4
CDR3: CASRRPGQYYGYTF

V: TRBV5-1
CDR3: CASSFGGNTEAFF

V: TRBV15
CDR3: CATSRTQREGEDTQYF